This TCR beta chain was profiled in a study of cytomegalovirus exposure and HLA in healthy donors. The PCR made use of 60 Vbeta and 13 Jbeta primers. Profiled with immunoSEQ multiplex PCR; TCRdb holds only in-frame clones, not every one. The sample contains tens of thousands of clones, roughly 81% of which appear only once. Turning to this clone: Its antigen is unidentified.

Study-level results: The authors judged a highly shared variant cluster likely a sequencing artifact.

Per germline, CDR1 SEHNR and CDR2 FQNEAQ (reference sequence). The CDR3 sequence is 16 residues long. V dropped 5 bases and J dropped 7 bases, with 21 bases sitting between them. The sequenced material came from PBMCs. V usage is TRBV7-9 and J usage is TRBJ1-5; TRBD1 is a possible D gene (5 bases). The source of this sequence is a woman aged 40 to 50 in good health and CMV-seropositive. The DNA of the CDR3 is TGTGCCAGCAGCCTCTCCCTGGGCGGGGGAAAACAGCCCCAGCATTTT. Translated, it gives CASSLSLGGGKQPQHF.